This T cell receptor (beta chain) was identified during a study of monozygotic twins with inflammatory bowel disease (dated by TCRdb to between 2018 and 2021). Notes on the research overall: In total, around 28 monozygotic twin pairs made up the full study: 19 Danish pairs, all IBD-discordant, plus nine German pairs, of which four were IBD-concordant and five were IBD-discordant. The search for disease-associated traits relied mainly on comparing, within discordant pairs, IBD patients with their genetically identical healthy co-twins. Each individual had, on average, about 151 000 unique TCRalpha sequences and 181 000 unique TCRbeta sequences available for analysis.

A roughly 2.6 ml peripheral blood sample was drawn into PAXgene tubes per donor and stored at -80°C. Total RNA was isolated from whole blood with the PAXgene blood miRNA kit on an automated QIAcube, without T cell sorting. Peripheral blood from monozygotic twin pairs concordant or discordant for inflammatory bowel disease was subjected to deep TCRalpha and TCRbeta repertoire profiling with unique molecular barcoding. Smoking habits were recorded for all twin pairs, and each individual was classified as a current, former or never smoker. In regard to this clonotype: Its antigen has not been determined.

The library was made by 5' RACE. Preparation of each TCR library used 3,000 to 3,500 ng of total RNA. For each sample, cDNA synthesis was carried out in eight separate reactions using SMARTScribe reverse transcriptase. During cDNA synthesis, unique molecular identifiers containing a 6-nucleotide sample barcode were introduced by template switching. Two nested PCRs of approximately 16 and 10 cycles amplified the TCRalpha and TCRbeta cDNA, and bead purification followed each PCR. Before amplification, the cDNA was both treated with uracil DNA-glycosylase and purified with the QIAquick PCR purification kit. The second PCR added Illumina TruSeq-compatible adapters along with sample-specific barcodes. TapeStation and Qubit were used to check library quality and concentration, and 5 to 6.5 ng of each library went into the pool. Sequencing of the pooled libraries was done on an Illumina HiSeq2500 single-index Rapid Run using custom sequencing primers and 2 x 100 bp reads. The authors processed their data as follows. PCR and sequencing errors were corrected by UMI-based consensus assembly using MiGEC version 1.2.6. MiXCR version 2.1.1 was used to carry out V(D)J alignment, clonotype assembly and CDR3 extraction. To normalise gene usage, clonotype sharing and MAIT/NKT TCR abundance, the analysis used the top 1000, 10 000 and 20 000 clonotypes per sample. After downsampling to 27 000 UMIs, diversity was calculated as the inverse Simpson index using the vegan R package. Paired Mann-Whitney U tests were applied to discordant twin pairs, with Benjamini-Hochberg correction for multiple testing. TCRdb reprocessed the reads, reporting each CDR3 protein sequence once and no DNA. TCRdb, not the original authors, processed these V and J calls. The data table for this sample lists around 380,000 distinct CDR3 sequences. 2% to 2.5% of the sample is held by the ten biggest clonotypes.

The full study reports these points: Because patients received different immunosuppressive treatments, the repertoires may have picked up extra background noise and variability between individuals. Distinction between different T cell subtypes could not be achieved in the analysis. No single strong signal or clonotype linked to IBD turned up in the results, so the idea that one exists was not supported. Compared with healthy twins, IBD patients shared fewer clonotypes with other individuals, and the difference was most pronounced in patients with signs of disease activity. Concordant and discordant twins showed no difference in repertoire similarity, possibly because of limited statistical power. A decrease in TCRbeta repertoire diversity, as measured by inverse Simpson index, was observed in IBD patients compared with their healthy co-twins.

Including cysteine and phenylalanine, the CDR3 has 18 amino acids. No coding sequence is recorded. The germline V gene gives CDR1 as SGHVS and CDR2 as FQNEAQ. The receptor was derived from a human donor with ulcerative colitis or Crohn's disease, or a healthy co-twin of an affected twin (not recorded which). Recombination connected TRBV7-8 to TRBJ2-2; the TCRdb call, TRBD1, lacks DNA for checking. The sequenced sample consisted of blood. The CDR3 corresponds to CASSTRDRTDQITGELFF.